The 5 T cell receptor beta chains in this list originate from one sample, sequenced in a study of identifying expanded T cells in peripheral blood. Using immunoSEQ multiplex PCR, the repertoire was profiled, and TCRdb retains in-frame clones only, with some absent. The repertoire consists of tens of thousands of clones, with approximately 90% occurring once and the leading ten covering about 3%. Source material: blood. Receptors originate from a person aged 18-70 years in good health.

This sequence joins TRBV5-5 and TRBJ1-2; TRBD1 is a possible D gene (6 bases). Trimming left V 0 bases short and J 8 bases short, with 17 bases between. CDR1 SGHKS and CDR2 YYEKEE come from the germline V gene (reference sequence). This CDR3 region has 15 residues. The CDR3 spells CASSLDTGYLLGYTF. Here the CDR3 DNA reads TGTGCCAGCAGCTTGGACACAGGGTATCTGTTGGGCTACACCTTC.

The V gene is TRBV18, the J gene TRBJ1-1; no clear D gene. The CDR3 is 12 amino acids. Germline lookup yields CDR1 KGHSH and CDR2 LQKENI. V was clipped by 1 base and J by 10 bases, with 10 bases between them. Written as DNA, the CDR3 is TGTGCCAGCTCACCACAAGGGAGGGTAGCTTTCTTT. Its protein product is CASSPQGRVAFF.

J is TRBJ2-1 and V is TRBV7-2; possibly TRBD1 or TRBD2 for D (5 bases each). V was cut by 4 bases and J by 2 bases, with 12 bases left in between. There are 15 residues in the CDR3. CDR1 and CDR2 (germline): SGHTA, FQGNSA. CDR3 DNA: TGTGCCAGCAGCTATACAGTGGGGGCCTACAATGAGCAGTTCTTC. This gives the protein CASSYTVGAYNEQFF.

This rearrangement joins TRBV5-1 to TRBJ1-5; D may be TRBD1 (5 bases). The CDR3 is 15 amino acids. V was shortened by 0 bases and J by 3 bases, with 10 bases between the two germline ends. CDR1 SGHRS and CDR2 YFSETQ come from the germline V gene. The CDR3 reads CASSLEAGINQPQHF. CDR3 DNA sequence: TGCGCCAGCAGCTTGGAGGCAGGGATCAATCAGCCCCAGCATTTT.

The rearrangement uses TRBV7-8 and TRBJ2-1; 10 bases agree with TRBD2. Germline V gene data show CDR1 as SGHVS and CDR2 as FQNEAQ. The ends lost 6 bases at V and 5 bases at J; junction bases unmatched: 10. This CDR3 is built from 16 residues. The CDR3 DNA is TGTGCCAGCAGATTTGGACTAGCGGAAATAAACAATGAGCAGTTCTTC. Translating it yields CASRFGLAEINNEQFF.